This T cell receptor beta chain is drawn from a study of blood T cells in healthy people across ages. Whole-study findings and limits: It was not known whether donors were CMV positive (a possible confounder of expanded clonotype changes).

With regard to this clonotype: Its antigen is still unknown.

The authors ran a second PCR of 7 to 11 cycles using a sample-barcoded 5' primer and a J-beta primer mix. TCRdb reprocessed the 5' RACE reads via MiXCR and lists one record per CDR3 protein. Of some 900,000 distinct CDR3 sequences in the sample, roughly 50% are singletons; the top ten hold under 15%. Germline assignment: CDR1 MNHEY and CDR2 SVGAGI. The ends were cut back, 0 bases at V and 10 bases at J, with 4 bases in the middle. The CDR3 covers 11 residues. Specimen: blood. This chain joins TRBV6-5 and TRBJ2-1; D is ambiguous. The receptor comes from a man aged 25 to 40 in good health. The CDR3, as DNA: TGTGCCAGCAGTTACTCTCAGGAGCAGTTCTTC. It translates to CASSYSQEQFF.